The source of this T cell receptor beta chain is a study of T cells in Graves' hyperthyroidism and ophthalmopathy. Among ophthalmopathy patients, the Clinical Activity Score reached at least 3, the NOSPECS grade reached at least 4, and duration remained under 3 months. It was RNA transcripts that yielded the amplified TCR beta CDR3 regions. Using the HTBI primer set, a first-round RT-PCR was run on the TCR CDR3. TCRdb redid the calling of the multiplex PCR reads with MiXCR, one entry per CDR3 protein. The repertoire includes about 640,000 distinct CDR3 sequences, more than 12% of them detected once, and approximately 12% sits in the top ten. The CDR3 contains 14 residues. Germline CDR1 reads DFQATT; CDR2 reads SNEGSKA (reference sequence). V was clipped by 3 bases and J by 1 base; unmatched bases: 4. Points from the study as a whole: The model anticipated ophthalmopathy a median around six months pre-onset.

This clonotype was picked up many times. Its target is not known. The source is a woman between 50 and 59 years old with Graves' ophthalmopathy. The sample comprised blood. The V and J genes are TRBV20-1 and TRBJ1-1, with 8 bases matching TRBD1. The CDR3 bases are TGCAGTGCTAGGGACAGGGTGGGGAACACTGAAGCTTTCTTT. Residues: CSARDRVGNTEAFF.